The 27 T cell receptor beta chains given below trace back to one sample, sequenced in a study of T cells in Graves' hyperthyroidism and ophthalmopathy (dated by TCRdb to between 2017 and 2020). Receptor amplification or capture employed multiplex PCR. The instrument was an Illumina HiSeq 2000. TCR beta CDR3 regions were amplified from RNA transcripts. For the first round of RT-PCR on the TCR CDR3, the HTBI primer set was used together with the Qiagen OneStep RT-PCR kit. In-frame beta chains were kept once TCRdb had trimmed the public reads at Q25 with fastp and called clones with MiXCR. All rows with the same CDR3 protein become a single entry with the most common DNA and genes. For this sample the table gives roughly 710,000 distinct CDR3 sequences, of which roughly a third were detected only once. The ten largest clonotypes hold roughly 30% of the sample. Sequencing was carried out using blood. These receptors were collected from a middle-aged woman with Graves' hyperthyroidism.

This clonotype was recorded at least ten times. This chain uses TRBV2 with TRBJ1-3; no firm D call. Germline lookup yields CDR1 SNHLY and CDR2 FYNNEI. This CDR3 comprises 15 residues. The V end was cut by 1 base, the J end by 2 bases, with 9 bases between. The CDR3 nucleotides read TGTGCCAGCAGTGAAGAGCAGCATGCTGGAAACACCATATATTTT. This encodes CASSEEQHAGNTIYF.

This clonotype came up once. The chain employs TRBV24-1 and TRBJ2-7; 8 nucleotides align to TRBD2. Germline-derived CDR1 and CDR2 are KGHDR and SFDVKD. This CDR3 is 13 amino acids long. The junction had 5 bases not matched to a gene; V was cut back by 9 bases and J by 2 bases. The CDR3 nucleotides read TGTGCCACCCACCGGGGGGGGCCCTACGAGCAGTACTTC. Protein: CATHRGGPYEQYF.

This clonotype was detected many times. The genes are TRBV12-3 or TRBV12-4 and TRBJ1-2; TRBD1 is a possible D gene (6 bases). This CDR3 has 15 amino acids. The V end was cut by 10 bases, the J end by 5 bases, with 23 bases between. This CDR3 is CATIPTRGHPYGYTF. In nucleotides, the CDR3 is TGTGCCACCATTCCGACCCGGGGACACCCATATGGCTACACCTTC.

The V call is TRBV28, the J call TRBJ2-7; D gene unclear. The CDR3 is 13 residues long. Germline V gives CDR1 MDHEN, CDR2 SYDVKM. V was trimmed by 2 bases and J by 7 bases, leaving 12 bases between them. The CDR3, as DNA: TGTGCCAGCAGTTTAGGGGAACGAAGGGAGCAGTACTTC. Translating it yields CASSLGERREQYF. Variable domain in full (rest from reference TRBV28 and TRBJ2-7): DVKVTQSSRYLVKRTGEKVFLECVQDMDHENMFWYRQDPGLGLRLIYFSYDVKMKEKGDIPEGYSVSREKKERFSLILESASTNQTSMYLCASSLGERREQYFGPGTRLTVT.

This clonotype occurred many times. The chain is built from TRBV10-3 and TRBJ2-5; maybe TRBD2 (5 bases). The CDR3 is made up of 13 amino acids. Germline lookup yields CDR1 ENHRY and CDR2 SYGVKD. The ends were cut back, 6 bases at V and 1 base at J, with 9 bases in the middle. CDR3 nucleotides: TGTGCCATCAGCCTAGCATCCCAAGAGACCCAGTACTTC. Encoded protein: CAISLASQETQYF.

As DNA, the CDR3 is TGTGCCAGCAGCCCAGAGGCAGGGTATTTT. Amino acid sequence: CASSPEAGYF. The gene calls are TRBV7-2 and TRBJ1-3; a weak D match, TRBD1 (5 bases). This CDR3 comprises 10 residues. The germline V and J ends were trimmed by 5 bases and 16 bases, with 12 bases remaining between them. The germline CDR1 and CDR2 sequences are SGHTA and FQGNSA.

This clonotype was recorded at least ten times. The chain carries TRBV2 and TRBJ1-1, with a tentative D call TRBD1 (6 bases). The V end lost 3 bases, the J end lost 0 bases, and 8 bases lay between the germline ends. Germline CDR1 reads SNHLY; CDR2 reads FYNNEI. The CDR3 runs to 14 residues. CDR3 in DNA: TGTGCCAGCAGTGATGGGACACTGAACACTGAAGCTTTCTTT. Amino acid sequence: CASSDGTLNTEAFF.

CDR3: CASSHARFSGNTIYF. The DNA of the CDR3 is TGTGCCAGCAGCCACGCTCGGTTCTCTGGAAACACCATATATTTT. The V call is TRBV3-2, the J call TRBJ1-3. TRBV3-2 is noted as a pseudogene. The CDR3 loop spans 15 amino acids.

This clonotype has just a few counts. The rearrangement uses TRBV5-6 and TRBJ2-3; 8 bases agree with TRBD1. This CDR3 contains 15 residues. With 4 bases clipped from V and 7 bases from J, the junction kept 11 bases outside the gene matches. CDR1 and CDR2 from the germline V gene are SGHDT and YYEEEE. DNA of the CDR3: TGTGCCAGCAGCGGCGGACAGGGATTGTCTTATACGCAGTATTTT. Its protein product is CASSGGQGLSYTQYF.

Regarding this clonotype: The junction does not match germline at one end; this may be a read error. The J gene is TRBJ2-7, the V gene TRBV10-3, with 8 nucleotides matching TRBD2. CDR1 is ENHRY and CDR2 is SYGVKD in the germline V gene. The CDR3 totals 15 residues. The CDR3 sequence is CASSSWGLVSYEQYF. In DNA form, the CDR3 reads TGTGCCAGCAGTTCGTGGGGACTAGTCTCCTACGAGCAGTACTTC.

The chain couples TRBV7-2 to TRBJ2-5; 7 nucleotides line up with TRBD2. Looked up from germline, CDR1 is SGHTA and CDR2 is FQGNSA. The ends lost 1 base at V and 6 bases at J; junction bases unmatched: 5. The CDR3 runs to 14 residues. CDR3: CASSLGGGRKTQYF. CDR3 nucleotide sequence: TGTGCCAGCAGCTTAGGCGGCGGGAGAAAGACCCAGTACTTC.

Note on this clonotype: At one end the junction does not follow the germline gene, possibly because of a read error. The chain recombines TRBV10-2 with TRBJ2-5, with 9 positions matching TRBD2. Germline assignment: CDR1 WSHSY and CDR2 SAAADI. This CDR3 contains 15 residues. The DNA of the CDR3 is TGCGCCAGCACGACAGCGGGGGGCAGCCAAGAGCCCCAGTACTTC. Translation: CASTTAGGSQEPQYF.

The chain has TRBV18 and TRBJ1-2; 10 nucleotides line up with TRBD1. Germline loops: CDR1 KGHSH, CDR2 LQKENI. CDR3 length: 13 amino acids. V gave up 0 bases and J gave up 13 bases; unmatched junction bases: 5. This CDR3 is CASSPPGQGWSTF. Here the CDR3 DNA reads TGTGCCAGCTCACCACCGGGACAGGGGTGGTCCACCTTC.

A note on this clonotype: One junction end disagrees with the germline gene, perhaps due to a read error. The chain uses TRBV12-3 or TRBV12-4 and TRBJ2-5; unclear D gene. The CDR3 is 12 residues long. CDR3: CASSLDSETQHF. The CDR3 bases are TGTGCCAGCAGTTTAGACTCGGAGACCCAGCACTTC.

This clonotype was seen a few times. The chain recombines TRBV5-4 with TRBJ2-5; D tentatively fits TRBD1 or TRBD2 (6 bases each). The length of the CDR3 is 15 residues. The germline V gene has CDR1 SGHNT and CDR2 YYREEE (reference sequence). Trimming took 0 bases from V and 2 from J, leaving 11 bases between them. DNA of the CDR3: TGTGCCAGCAGCTTGGTGGGGGGCGGACAAGAGACCCAGTACTTC. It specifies CASSLVGGGQETQYF.

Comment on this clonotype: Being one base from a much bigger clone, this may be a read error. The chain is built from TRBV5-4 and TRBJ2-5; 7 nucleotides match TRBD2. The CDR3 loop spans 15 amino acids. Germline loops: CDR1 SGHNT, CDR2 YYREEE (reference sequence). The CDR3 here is CASSLVAGHQEIQYF. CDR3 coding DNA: TGTGCCAGCAGCTTAGTAGCGGGCCACCAAGAGATCCAGTACTTC.

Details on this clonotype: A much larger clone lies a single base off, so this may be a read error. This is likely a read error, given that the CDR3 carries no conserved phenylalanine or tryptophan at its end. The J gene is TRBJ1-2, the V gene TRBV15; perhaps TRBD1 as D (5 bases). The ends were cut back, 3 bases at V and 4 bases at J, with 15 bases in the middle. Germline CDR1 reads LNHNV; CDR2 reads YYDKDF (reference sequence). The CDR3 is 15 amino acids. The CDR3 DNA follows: TGTGCCACCAGCAGGGGCCACCGGGACGGCTATGGCTACACCTCC. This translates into CATSRGHRDGYGYTS.

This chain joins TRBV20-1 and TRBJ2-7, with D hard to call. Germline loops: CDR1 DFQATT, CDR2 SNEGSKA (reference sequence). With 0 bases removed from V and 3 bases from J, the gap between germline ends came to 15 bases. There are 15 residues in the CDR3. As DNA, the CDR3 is TGCAGTGCTAGAGACTATCGGGCAAAGATCTACGAGCAGTACTTC. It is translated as CSARDYRAKIYEQYF.

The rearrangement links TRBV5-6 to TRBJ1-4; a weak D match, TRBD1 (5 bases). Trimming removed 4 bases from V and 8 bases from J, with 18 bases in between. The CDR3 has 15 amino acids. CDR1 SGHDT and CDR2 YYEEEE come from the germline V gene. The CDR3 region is CASSQDWGEGEKLFF. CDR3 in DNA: TGTGCCAGCAGCCAAGATTGGGGGGAGGGAGAAAAACTGTTTTTT.

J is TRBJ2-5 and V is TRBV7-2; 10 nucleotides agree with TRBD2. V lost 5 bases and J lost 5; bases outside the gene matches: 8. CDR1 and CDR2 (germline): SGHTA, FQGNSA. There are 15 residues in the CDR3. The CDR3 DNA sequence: TGTGCCAGCAGCCCCCAAAGCGGGAGGGAGGAGACCCAGTACTTC. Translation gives CASSPQSGREETQYF.

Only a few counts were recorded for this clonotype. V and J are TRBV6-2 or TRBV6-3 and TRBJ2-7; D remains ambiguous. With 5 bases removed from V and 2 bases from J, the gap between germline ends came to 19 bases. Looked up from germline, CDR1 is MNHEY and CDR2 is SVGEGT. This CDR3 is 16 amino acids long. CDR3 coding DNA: TGTGCCAGCAGTCACCATGGGTCACGAGGAACCTACGAGCAGTACTTC. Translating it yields CASSHHGSRGTYEQYF.

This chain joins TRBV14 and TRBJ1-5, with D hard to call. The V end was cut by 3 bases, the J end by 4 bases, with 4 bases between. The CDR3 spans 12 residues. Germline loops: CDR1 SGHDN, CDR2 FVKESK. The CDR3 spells CASSHTNQPQHF. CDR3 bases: TGTGCCAGCAGCCATACAAATCAGCCCCAGCATTTT.

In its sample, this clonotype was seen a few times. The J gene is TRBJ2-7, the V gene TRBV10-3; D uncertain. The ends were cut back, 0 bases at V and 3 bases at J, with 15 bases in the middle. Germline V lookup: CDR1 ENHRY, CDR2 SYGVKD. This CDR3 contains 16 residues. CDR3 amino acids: CAISESHVESGYEQYF. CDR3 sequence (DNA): TGTGCCATCAGTGAGTCGCATGTTGAATCCGGCTACGAGCAGTACTTC.

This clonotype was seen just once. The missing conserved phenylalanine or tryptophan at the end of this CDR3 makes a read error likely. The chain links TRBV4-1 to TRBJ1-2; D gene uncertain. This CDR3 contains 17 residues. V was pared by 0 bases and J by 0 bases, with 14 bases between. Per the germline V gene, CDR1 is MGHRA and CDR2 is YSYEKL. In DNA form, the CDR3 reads TGCGCCAGCAGCCAAGATTTAGGAAAAACGGCTAACTATGGCTACACCCTC. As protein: CASSQDLGKTANYGYTL.

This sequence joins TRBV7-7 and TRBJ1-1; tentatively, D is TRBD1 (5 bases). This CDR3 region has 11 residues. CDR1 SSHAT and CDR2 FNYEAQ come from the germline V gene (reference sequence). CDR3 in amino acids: CARRQGTEAFF. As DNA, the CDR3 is TGTGCTAGGCGGCAGGGCACTGAAGCTTTCTTT.

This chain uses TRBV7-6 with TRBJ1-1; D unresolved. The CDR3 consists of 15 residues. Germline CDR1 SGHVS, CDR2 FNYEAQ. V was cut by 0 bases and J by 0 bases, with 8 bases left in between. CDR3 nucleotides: TGTGCCAGCAGCTTAGCGAGTTCAGTGAACACTGAAGCTTTCTTT. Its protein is CASSLASSVNTEAFF.

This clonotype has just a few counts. CDR3 nucleotides: TGCAGTGCTAGGACTAGCCAAAGATCATACGAGCAGTACTTC. Residues: CSARTSQRSYEQYF. V usage is TRBV20-1 and J usage is TRBJ2-7; TRBD2 aligns across 7 bases. The CDR3 consists of 14 residues. Germline V lookup: CDR1 DFQATT, CDR2 SNEGSKA (reference sequence). V was pared by 3 bases and J by 4 bases, with 9 bases of the junction left unmatched.